This entry lists 8 T cell receptor beta chains sequenced from one sample in a study of shared clonotypes between healthy human individuals. Method: immunoSEQ multiplex PCR; TCRdb's copy keeps in-frame clones and lacks some. The sample lists some 1,100,000 clones, more than 75% occurring once. The source material was memory CD4+ T cells from PBMCs. Noted subset: CD45RA-negative fraction. The receptors come from a young man in good health. Some clones in this sample may be carry-over from other donors' samples.

The genes are TRBV19 and TRBJ2-2; 7 nucleotides agree with TRBD2. Trimming at V came to 4 bases and at J to 0 bases, leaving 2 bases not matched to a gene. The germline gives CDR1 LNHDA, CDR2 SQIVND (reference sequence). The CDR3 runs 15 residues. DNA for the CDR3: TGTGCCAGTAGTAAGGGGAGGGCGAACACCGGGGAGCTGTTTTTT. Amino acid sequence: CASSKGRANTGELFF.

The rearrangement uses TRBV6-1 and TRBJ2-1; a weak D match, TRBD2 (6 bases). V gave up 2 bases and J gave up 4 bases, with 12 bases separating them. Germline V gives CDR1 MNHNS, CDR2 SASEGT. The CDR3 runs to 15 residues. The CDR3 spells CASSEWRDLYNEQFF. CDR3 coding DNA: TGTGCCAGCAGTGAATGGAGGGACTTGTACAATGAGCAGTTCTTC.

The genes are TRBV5-4 and TRBJ1-2; TRBD1 might be the D (5 bases). Germline CDR1 SGHNT, CDR2 YYREEE (reference sequence). V lost 4 bases to trimming and J lost 4 bases, with 20 bases between them. CDR3 length: 16 residues. CDR3 bases: TGTGCCAGCAGCCCCCCACTTTTGCAGGGCAGCTATGGCTACACCTTC. This codes for CASSPPLLQGSYGYTF.

This chain connects TRBV2 to TRBJ2-1; no reliable D call. The V end lost 1 base, the J end lost 6 bases, and 16 bases lay between the germline ends. The germline gives CDR1 SNHLY, CDR2 FYNNEI. The CDR3 sequence is 16 residues long. As DNA, the CDR3 is TGTGCCAGCAGTGAAGAGACATTGGGATCCCGCAATGAGCAGTTCTTC. Its translation: CASSEETLGSRNEQFF.

The rearrangement joins TRBV29-1 to TRBJ2-5; 10 bases line up with TRBD1. V dropped 6 bases and J dropped 5; count of bases not matched to a gene: 6. The CDR3 has 13 amino acids. CDR1 SQVTM and CDR2 ANQGSEA come from the germline V gene. The DNA for the CDR3 is TGCAGCGTCGATGACAGGGGGCTTGAGACCCAGTACTTC. Its protein product is CSVDDRGLETQYF.

The chain is built from TRBV2 and TRBJ1-1; 10 bases line up with TRBD1. This CDR3 spans 18 amino acids. Germline V lookup: CDR1 SNHLY, CDR2 FYNNEI. Trimming at V came to 2 bases and at J to 0 bases, leaving 9 bases not matched to a gene. CDR3 coding DNA: TGTGCCAGCAGTGAAACACCGGGACAGGGGCTTATGAACACTGAAGCTTTCTTT. This encodes CASSETPGQGLMNTEAFF.

The rearrangement links TRBV4-1 to TRBJ1-1; D is unclear. There are 14 residues in the CDR3. Germline V CDR1 and CDR2: MGHRA, YSYEKL. With 6 bases removed from V and 4 bases from J, the gap between germline ends came to 15 bases. The CDR3 loop is CASRDRILGTEAFF. DNA of the CDR3: TGCGCCAGCAGAGATCGCATTCTGGGCACTGAAGCTTTCTTT.

The rearrangement links TRBV9 to TRBJ2-2; D gene unclear. The germline gives CDR1 SGDLS, CDR2 YYNGEE. This CDR3 spans 15 amino acids. V was trimmed by 4 bases and J by 5 bases, leaving 15 bases between them. CDR3 sequence (DNA): TGTGCCAGCAGCCCCCTCCGGGCGAGGACCGGGGAGCTGTTTTTT. Amino acid sequence: CASSPLRARTGELFF. The full variable domain, with the rest looked up from reference TRBV9 and TRBJ2-2, is DSGVTQTPKHLITATGQRVTLRCSPRSGDLSVYWYQQSLDQGLQFLIQYYNGEERAKGNILERFSAQQFPDLHSELNLSSLELGDSALYFCASSPLRARTGELFFGEGSRLTVL.